The next 25 T cell receptor beta chains were all read from a single sample in a study of beta chain features in type 1 diabetes. What was sequenced were expressed TCRB transcripts, since all of the isolated RNA had been reverse transcribed. Assay: immunoSEQ multiplex PCR; the TCRdb copy retains only in-frame clones and omits some. Among roughly 400,000 clones listed, approximately 16% were seen once. Sequencing used naive CD4+ T cells from blood. These receptors originate from a woman between 18 and 29 years old in good health.

The chain uses TRBV7-9 and TRBJ1-3, with 7 nucleotides matching TRBD1. V was clipped by 6 bases and J by 0 bases; unmatched bases: 2. The CDR3 loop spans 14 amino acids. The V gene's germline CDR1 is SEHNR and CDR2 FQNEAQ (reference sequence). CDR3 nucleotide sequence: TGTGCCAGCAGTCGACAGGGCTCTGGAAACACCATATATTTT. Its translation is CASSRQGSGNTIYF.

This clone came up a few times. This sequence joins TRBV28 and TRBJ2-3; D not resolved. CDR3 length: 12 residues. The V and J ends lost 2 bases and 8 bases respectively, with 8 bases between them. Germline loops: CDR1 MDHEN, CDR2 SYDVKM. The CDR3 is CASSLLGGTQYF. DNA for the CDR3: TGTGCCAGCAGTTTACTAGGTGGTACGCAGTATTTT.

The rearrangement links TRBV4-1 to TRBJ2-1; 16 positions match TRBD2. V lost 3 bases and J lost 12; bases outside the gene matches: 11. CDR3 size: 17 residues. The germline V gene has CDR1 MGHRA and CDR2 YSYEKL. The CDR3 DNA sequence: TGCGCCAGCAGCCACCCCGGGACTAGCGGGAGGGTATTGGGGCAGTTCTTC. It encodes CASSHPGTSGRVLGQFF.

The chain links TRBV30 to TRBJ1-1; 9 nucleotides agree with TRBD1. The junction had 7 bases not matched to a gene; V was cut back by 4 bases and J by 7 bases. This CDR3 has 13 amino acids. CDR1 and CDR2 from the germline V gene are GTSNPN and SVGIG (reference sequence). The CDR3 here is CAWIRGQGREAFF. The CDR3 DNA reads as TGTGCCTGGATTAGAGGACAGGGGCGTGAAGCTTTCTTT.

This chain connects TRBV11-2 to TRBJ2-2, with a tentative D call TRBD1 (6 bases). This CDR3 is built from 15 residues. V lost 3 bases to trimming and J lost 6 bases, with 14 bases between them. Germline loops: CDR1 SGHAT, CDR2 FQNNGV. The CDR3 DNA is TGTGCCAGCAGCTTGAGGACAGTATCGCCCGGGGAGCTGTTTTTT. Protein: CASSLRTVSPGELFF.

A few counts support this clone. Other DNA sequences in the sample encode the same CDR3. The chain combines TRBV30 with TRBJ1-5; unclear D gene. There are 14 residues in the CDR3. CDR1 is GTSNPN, CDR2 SVGIG, per germline (reference sequence). Trimming took off 0 bases at V and 6 bases at J, with 12 bases between the two ends. The CDR3 DNA follows: TGTGCCTGGAGTGTAGGTGGAGTAGGTCAGCCCCAGCATTTT. It codes for CAWSVGGVGQPQHF.

This clone was found a few times. This rearrangement joins TRBV9 to TRBJ2-3, with 11 nucleotides matching TRBD2. Per the germline V gene, CDR1 is SGDLS and CDR2 is YYNGEE. After removal of 2 bases from V and 6 bases from J, the junction contained 8 bases not matched to a gene. The CDR3 loop spans 16 amino acids. The CDR3 is CASSVGGLAGLDTQYF. CDR3 bases: TGTGCCAGCAGCGTGGGTGGACTAGCGGGCCTCGATACGCAGTATTTT.

The V and J genes are TRBV30 and TRBJ2-5, with unresolved D. Germline CDR1 is GTSNPN and CDR2 is SVGIG (reference sequence). With 0 bases removed from V and 5 bases from J, the gap between germline ends came to 13 bases. This CDR3 is built from 14 residues. This CDR3 reads CAWSVKTARETQYF. The CDR3 region has the DNA TGTGCCTGGAGTGTAAAAACTGCCCGGGAGACCCAGTACTTC.

This clone has a handful of counts. The DNA is left out, because the CDR3 cannot be placed on it with certainty; the CDR3 is given as TCRdb lists it. The chain links TRBV7-9 to TRBJ2-5; TRBD1, the table's D call, lacks a check against the DNA. Germline CDR1 and CDR2: SEHNR and FQNEAQ (reference sequence). From its first to its last residue, the CDR3 has 11 amino acids. The CDR3 loop is CASSFGQGNYF.

The chain couples TRBV18 to TRBJ2-3, with TRBD2 identical over 9 bases. The V gene's germline CDR1 is KGHSH and CDR2 LQKENI. V shed 3 bases and J 3 bases; nucleotides not matched to a gene: 4. The CDR3 loop spans 15 amino acids. The CDR3 loop is CASSPAAGGTDTQYF. The CDR3 region has the DNA TGTGCCAGCTCACCGGCGGCGGGAGGGACAGATACGCAGTATTTT.

The sample holds a few counts of this clone. The J gene is TRBJ1-5, the V gene TRBV2, with a possible D match to TRBD1 (5 bases). The CDR3 length is 15 residues. V gave up 11 bases and J gave up 2 bases, with 19 bases separating them. Germline V gives CDR1 SNHLY, CDR2 FYNNEI. As DNA, the CDR3 is TGTGCCTCTCTGGAGGGGCTCTGGGGCAATCAGCCCCAGCATTTT. This translates into CASLEGLWGNQPQHF.

This clone was counted between two and nine times. V and J are TRBV5-4 and TRBJ2-7; 8 positions match TRBD1. J was trimmed by 5 bases and V by 4 bases; bases with no gene match: 5. CDR1 SGHNT and CDR2 YYREEE come from the germline V gene (reference sequence). The CDR3 sequence is 13 residues long. CDR3 loop: CASSQDRGHEQYF. In DNA, the CDR3 is TGTGCCAGCAGCCAAGACAGGGGCCACGAGCAGTACTTC.

CDR3 sequence: CASSRLLAPYEQYF. The CDR3 DNA reads as TGTGCCAGCTCTCGACTCTTGGCCCCCTACGAGCAGTACTTC. The V gene is TRBV28, the J gene TRBJ2-7; D uncertain. Germline values: CDR1 MDHEN, CDR2 SYDVKM. The CDR3 has 14 amino acids. V shed 8 bases and J shed 2 bases, with 16 bases lying between them.

This clone showed up just a few times. The chain carries TRBV7-3 and TRBJ2-1, with 12 nucleotides matching TRBD2. Germline trimming cut 5 bases from V and 8 bases from J; bases unmatched to any gene: 7. The CDR3 extends over 15 amino acids. The germline V gene has CDR1 SGHTA and CDR2 FQGTGA. CDR3 protein: CASSVGLAGFDEQFF. The CDR3 DNA reads as TGTGCCAGCAGCGTCGGACTAGCGGGATTCGATGAGCAGTTCTTC.

For the CDR3, the DNA is TGTGCCACCACCGACAGGGTTAGTGGCTACACCTTC. This translates into CATTDRVSGYTF. The genes are TRBV19 and TRBJ1-2; 7 positions agree with TRBD1. With 10 bases clipped from V and 7 bases from J, the junction kept 9 bases outside the gene matches. Germline-derived CDR1 and CDR2 are LNHDA and SQIVND (reference sequence). The CDR3 loop spans 12 amino acids.

This clone showed up just a few times. This sequence joins TRBV14 and TRBJ1-1; unclear D gene. The V gene's germline CDR1 is SGHDN and CDR2 FVKESK. This CDR3 is 14 amino acids long. The V end lost 4 bases, the J end lost 0 bases, and 9 bases lay between the germline ends. DNA for the CDR3: TGTGCCAGCAGCCTTCTACTGGTGAACACTGAAGCTTTCTTT. As protein: CASSLLLVNTEAFF. The full variable domain, its missing parts supplied by reference TRBV14 and TRBJ1-1, is EAGVTQFPSHSVIEKGQTVTLRCDPISGHDNLYWYRRVMGKEIKFLLHFVKESKQDESGMPNNRFLAERTGGTYSTLKVQPAELEDSGVYFCASSLLLVNTEAFFGQGTRLTVV.

This clone has just a few counts. The chain uses TRBV7-3 and TRBJ2-2, with D maybe TRBD1 (6 bases). This CDR3 is 13 amino acids long. Germline loops: CDR1 SGHTA, CDR2 FQGTGA. Trimming stripped 5 bases from V and 6 bases from J, with 10 bases between. The DNA of the CDR3 is TGTGCCAGCAGCGCCCGACAGGCCGGGGAGCTGTTTTTT. Protein product: CASSARQAGELFF. Variable domain in full (rest from reference TRBV7-3 and TRBJ2-2): GAGVSQTPSNKVTEKGKYVELRCDPISGHTALYWYRQSLGQGPEFLIYFQGTGAADDSGLPNDRFFAVRPEGSVSTLKIQRTERGDSAVYLCASSARQAGELFFGEGSRLTVL.

The chain recombines TRBV5-6 with TRBJ1-5; D not certain. Looked up from germline, CDR1 is SGHDT and CDR2 is YYEEEE. The CDR3 length is 14 residues. V was pared by 0 bases and J by 5 bases, with 9 bases between. The CDR3 nucleotides are TGTGCCAGCAGCTTGGGGTGGGGAGATCAGCCCCAGCATTTT. Translated, it gives CASSLGWGDQPQHF.

V usage is TRBV25-1 and J usage is TRBJ2-5; 7 bases are a match to TRBD1. This CDR3 contains 13 residues. The ends lost 6 bases at V and 2 bases at J; junction bases unmatched: 3. The germline gives CDR1 MGHDK, CDR2 SYGVNS. CDR3 loop: CASSRGLQETQYF. The CDR3, as DNA: TGTGCCAGCAGCAGGGGGTTGCAAGAGACCCAGTACTTC.

This clone has more than one count but fewer than ten. The CDR3 region is CASSVGQGVSGANVLTF. The CDR3 DNA reads TGTGCCAGCAGCGTAGGGCAGGGGGTATCTGGGGCCAACGTCCTGACTTTC. The rearrangement uses TRBV9 and TRBJ2-6; 7 nucleotides match TRBD1. J gave up 1 base and V 0 bases, and 4 bases lay outside the gene matches. This CDR3 spans 17 amino acids. Germline V gene sequence: CDR1 SGDLS, CDR2 YYNGEE. The full variable domain, completed using reference TRBV9 and TRBJ2-6, is DSGVTQTPKHLITATGQRVTLRCSPRSGDLSVYWYQQSLDQGLQFLIQYYNGEERAKGNILERFSAQQFPDLHSELNLSSLELGDSALYFCASSVGQGVSGANVLTFGAGSRLTVL.

The rearrangement uses TRBV11-3 and TRBJ2-5; the D gene is possibly TRBD1 (5 bases). The CDR3 loop spans 12 amino acids. V was trimmed by 2 bases and J by 4 bases, leaving 5 bases between them. From germline, CDR1 is SGHNT and CDR2 YENEEA. CDR3 protein: CASSLTGETQYF. CDR3 coding DNA: TGTGCCAGCAGCTTAACAGGAGAGACCCAGTACTTC.

This clone appeared a few times. The chain has TRBV9 and TRBJ2-7, with a weak D call TRBD1 (6 bases). The V and J ends lost 0 bases and 1 base respectively, with 11 bases between them. The CDR3 totals 15 residues. Germline CDR1 reads SGDLS; CDR2 reads YYNGEE. DNA of the CDR3: TGTGCCAGCAGCGTAGCAGGGGCTCGGTCCTACGAGCAGTACTTC. This encodes CASSVAGARSYEQYF.

This clone turned up a few times. J is TRBJ2-7 and V is TRBV7-2; TRBD2 matches at 9 bases. This CDR3 has 14 residues. CDR1 and CDR2 from the germline V gene are SGHTA and FQGNSA. The V segment lost 4 bases and the J segment 7 bases; nucleotides outside the gene matches: 8. DNA of the CDR3: TGTGCCAGCAGCTCCCGGAGGCGGGAGGGAGAGCAGTACTTC. This gives the protein CASSSRRREGEQYF.

This clone was picked up a small number of times. V usage is TRBV5-1 and J usage is TRBJ1-1; 7 bases match TRBD1. The CDR3 sequence is 15 residues long. CDR1 is SGHRS and CDR2 is YFSETQ in the germline V gene. The V segment lost 4 bases and the J segment 4 bases; nucleotides outside the gene matches: 10. The CDR3 region is CASSPFAGGSTEAFF. The CDR3 nucleotides read TGCGCCAGCAGCCCATTTGCAGGGGGAAGCACTGAAGCTTTCTTT.

V gene TRBV5-1 combines with J gene TRBJ2-1; 7 nucleotides align to TRBD1. The J segment lost 15 bases and the V segment lost 0 bases, leaving 15 bases of the junction unmatched. This CDR3 is 15 amino acids long. Germline V gene sequence: CDR1 SGHRS, CDR2 YFSETQ. As DNA, the CDR3 is TGCGCCAGCAGCTTGGCCGGGACAGCCCCTGGGTATCGGTTCTTC. Amino acids: CASSLAGTAPGYRFF. Together with reference TRBV5-1 and TRBJ2-1, the CDR3 gives the full variable domain: KAGVTQTPRYLIKTRGQQVTLSCSPISGHRSVSWYQQTPGQGLQFLFEYFSETQRNKGNFPGRFSGRQFSNSRSEMNVSTLELGDSALYLCASSLAGTAPGYRFFGPGTRLTVL.